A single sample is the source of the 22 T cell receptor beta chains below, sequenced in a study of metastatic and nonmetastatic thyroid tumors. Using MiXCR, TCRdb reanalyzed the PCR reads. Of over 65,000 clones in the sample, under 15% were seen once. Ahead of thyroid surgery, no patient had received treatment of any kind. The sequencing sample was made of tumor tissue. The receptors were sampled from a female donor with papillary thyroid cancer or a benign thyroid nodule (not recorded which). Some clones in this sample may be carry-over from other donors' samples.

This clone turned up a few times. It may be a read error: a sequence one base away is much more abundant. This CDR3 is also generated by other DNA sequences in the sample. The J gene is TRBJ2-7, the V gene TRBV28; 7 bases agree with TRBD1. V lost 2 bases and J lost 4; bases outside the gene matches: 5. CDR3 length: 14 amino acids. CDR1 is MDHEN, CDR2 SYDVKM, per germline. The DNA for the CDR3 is TGTGCCAGCAGTTTAGGAACAGGGGTTTACGAGCAGTACTTC. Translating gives CASSLGTGVYEQYF.

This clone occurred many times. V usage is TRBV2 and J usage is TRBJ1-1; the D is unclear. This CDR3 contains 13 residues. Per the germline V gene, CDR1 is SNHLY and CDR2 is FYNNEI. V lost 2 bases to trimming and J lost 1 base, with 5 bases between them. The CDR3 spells CASSEHGNTEAFF. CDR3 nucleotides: TGTGCCAGCAGTGAACATGGGAACACTGAAGCTTTCTTT.

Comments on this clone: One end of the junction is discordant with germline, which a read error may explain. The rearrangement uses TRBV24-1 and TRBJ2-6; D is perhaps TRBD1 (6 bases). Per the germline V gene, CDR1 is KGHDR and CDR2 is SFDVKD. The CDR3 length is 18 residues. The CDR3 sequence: CATSDPGTRISVANVLTF. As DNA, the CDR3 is TGTGCCACCAGTGATCCCGGGACACGTATCTCTGTGGCCAACGTCCTGACTTTC.

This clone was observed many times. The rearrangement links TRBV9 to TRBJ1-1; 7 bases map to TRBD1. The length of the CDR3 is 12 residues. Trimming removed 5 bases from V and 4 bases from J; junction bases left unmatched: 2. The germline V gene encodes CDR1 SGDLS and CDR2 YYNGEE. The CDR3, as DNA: TGTGCCAGCAGAGGGGACAGCACTGAAGCTTTCTTT. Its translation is CASRGDSTEAFF.

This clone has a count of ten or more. CDR3 region: CASTNTGAGEEKLFF. In nucleotides, the CDR3 is TGCGCCAGCACAAACACAGGGGCCGGAGAGGAAAAACTGTTTTTT. The V call is TRBV4-1, the J call TRBJ1-4, with 7 bases fitting TRBD1. CDR1 is MGHRA, CDR2 YSYEKL, per germline. The CDR3 is 15 residues long. Germline trimming cut 7 bases from V and 8 bases from J; bases unmatched to any gene: 13.

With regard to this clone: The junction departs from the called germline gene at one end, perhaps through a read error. CDR3 bases: TGTGCCAGCAGTTTCCGGGCATCAGACCAGCCCCAGCGTTTT. Translating gives CASSFRASDQPQRF. The rearrangement uses TRBV25-1 and TRBJ1-5; no definite D call. The CDR3 loop spans 14 amino acids. Germline CDR1 reads MGHDK; CDR2 reads SYGVNS. Based on the CDR3 plus reference TRBV25-1 and TRBJ1-5, the full variable domain is EADIYQTPRYLVIGTGKKITLECSQTMGHDKMYWYQQDPGMELHLIHYSYGVNSTEKGDLSSESTVSRIRTEHFPLTLESARPSHTSQYLCASSFRASDQPQRFGDGTRLSIL.

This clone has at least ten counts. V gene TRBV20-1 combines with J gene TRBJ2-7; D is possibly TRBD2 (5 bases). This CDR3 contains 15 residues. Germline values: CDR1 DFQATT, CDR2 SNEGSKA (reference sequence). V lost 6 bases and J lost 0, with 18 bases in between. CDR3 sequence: CSAKSVAGRSYEQYF. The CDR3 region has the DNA TGCAGTGCCAAGTCGGTTGCGGGTCGCTCCTACGAGCAGTACTTC.

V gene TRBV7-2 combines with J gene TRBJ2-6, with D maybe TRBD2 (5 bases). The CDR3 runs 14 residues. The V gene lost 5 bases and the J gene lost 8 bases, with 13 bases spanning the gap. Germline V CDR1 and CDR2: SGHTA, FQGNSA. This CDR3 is CASSPARVSNVLTF. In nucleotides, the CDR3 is TGTGCCAGCAGCCCTGCGAGGGTGTCCAACGTCCTGACTTTC. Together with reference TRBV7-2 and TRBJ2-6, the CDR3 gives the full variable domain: GAGVSQSPSNKVTEKGKDVELRCDPISGHTALYWYRQSLGQGLEFLIYFQGNSAPDKSGLPSDRFSAERTGGSVSTLTIQRTQQEDSAVYLCASSPARVSNVLTFGAGSRLTVL.

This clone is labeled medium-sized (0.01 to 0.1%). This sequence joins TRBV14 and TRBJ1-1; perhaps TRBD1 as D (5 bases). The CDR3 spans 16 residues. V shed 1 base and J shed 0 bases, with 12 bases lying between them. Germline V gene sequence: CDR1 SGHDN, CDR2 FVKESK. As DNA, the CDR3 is TGTGCCAGCAGCCAAGCCGGGGGTGATATGAACACTGAAGCTTTCTTT. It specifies CASSQAGGDMNTEAFF.

CDR3 DNA: TGTGCCAGCAGCCGGGACCAGCAAGAGACCCAGTACTTC. Residues: CASSRDQQETQYF. The chain combines TRBV7-2 with TRBJ2-5; D may be TRBD1 or TRBD2 (5 bases each). The CDR3 extends over 13 amino acids. V gave up 5 bases and J gave up 2 bases, with 9 bases separating them. Germline-derived CDR1 and CDR2 are SGHTA and FQGNSA.

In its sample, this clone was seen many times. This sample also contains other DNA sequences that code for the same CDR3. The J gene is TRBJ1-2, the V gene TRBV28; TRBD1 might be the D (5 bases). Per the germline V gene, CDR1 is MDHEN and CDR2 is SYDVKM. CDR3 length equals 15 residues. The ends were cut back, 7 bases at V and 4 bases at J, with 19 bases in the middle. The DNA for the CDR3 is TGTGCCAGCACCGTCACAACAGCGGGACTCTATGGCTACACCTTC. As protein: CASTVTTAGLYGYTF.

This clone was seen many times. The CDR3 region has the DNA TGTGCCAGCAGTGGACAGGGAAGCCGCACAGATACGCAGTATTTT. This codes for CASSGQGSRTDTQYF. The chain uses TRBV2 and TRBJ2-3, with TRBD1 matching over 7 bases. Germline assignment: CDR1 SNHLY and CDR2 FYNNEI. V shed 4 bases and J 1 base; nucleotides not matched to a gene: 5. The CDR3 totals 15 residues.

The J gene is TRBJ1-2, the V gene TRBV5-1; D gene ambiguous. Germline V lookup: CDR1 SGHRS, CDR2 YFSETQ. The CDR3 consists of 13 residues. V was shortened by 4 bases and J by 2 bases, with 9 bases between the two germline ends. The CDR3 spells CASSPELNYGYTF. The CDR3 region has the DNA TGCGCCAGCAGCCCGGAACTCAACTATGGCTACACCTTC.

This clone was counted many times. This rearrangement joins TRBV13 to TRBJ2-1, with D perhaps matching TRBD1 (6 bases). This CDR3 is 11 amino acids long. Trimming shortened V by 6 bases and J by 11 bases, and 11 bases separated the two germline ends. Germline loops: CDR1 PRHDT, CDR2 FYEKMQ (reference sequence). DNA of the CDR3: TGTGCCAGCAGTAACAGGGCGCAGCAGTTCTTC. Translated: CASSNRAQQFF.

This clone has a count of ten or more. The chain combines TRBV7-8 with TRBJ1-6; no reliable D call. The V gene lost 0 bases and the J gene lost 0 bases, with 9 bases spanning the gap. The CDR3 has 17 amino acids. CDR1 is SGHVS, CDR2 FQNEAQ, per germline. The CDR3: CASSLARISSYNSPLHF. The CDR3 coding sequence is TGTGCCAGCAGCTTAGCGAGGATAAGCTCCTATAATTCACCCCTCCACTTT.

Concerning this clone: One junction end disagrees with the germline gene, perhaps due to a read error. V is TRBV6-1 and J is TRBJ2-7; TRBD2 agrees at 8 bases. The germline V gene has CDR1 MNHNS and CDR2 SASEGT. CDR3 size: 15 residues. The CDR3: CTSSAPSGSIDEQYF. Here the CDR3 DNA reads TGTACCAGCAGTGCCCCCAGCGGGAGCATCGACGAGCAGTACTTC.

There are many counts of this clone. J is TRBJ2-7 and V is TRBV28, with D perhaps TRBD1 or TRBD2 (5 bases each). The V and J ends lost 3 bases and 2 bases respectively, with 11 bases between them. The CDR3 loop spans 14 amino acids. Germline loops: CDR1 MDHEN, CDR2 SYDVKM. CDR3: CASSFRDGTYEQYF. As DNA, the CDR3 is TGTGCCAGCAGTTTCCGGGACGGTACCTACGAGCAGTACTTC.

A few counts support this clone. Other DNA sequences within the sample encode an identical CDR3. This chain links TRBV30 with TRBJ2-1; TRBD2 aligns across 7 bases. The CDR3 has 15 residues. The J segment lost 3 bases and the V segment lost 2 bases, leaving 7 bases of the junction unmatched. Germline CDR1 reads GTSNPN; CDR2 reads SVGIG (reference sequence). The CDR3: CAWSWASGLYNEQFF. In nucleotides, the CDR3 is TGTGCCTGGAGTTGGGCTAGCGGCCTCTACAATGAGCAGTTCTTC.

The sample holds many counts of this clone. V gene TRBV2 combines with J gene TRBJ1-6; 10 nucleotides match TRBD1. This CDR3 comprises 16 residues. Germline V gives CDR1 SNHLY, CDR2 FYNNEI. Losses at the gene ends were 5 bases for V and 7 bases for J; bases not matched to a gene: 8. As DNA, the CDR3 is TGTGCCAGCAGTTGGGACAGGGGAACGGAGAATTCACCCCTCCACTTT. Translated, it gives CASSWDRGTENSPLHF.

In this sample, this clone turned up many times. This CDR3 is CASSSGLAALGYNEQFF. CDR3 nucleotides: TGCGCCAGCAGCTCCGGACTAGCGGCCCTAGGATACAATGAGCAGTTCTTC. This chain uses TRBV5-1 with TRBJ2-1; 10 bases fit TRBD2. V lost 3 bases to trimming and J lost 4 bases; unmatched junction nucleotides: 10. The CDR3 consists of 17 residues. Germline CDR1 and CDR2: SGHRS and YFSETQ.

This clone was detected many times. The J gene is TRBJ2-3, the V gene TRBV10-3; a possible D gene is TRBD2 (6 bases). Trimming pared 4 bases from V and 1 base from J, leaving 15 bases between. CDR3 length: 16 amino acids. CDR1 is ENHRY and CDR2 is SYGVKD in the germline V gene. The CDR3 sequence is CAISVFEGRRTDTQYF. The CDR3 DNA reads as TGTGCCATCAGTGTATTCGAGGGGAGGCGCACAGATACGCAGTATTTT.

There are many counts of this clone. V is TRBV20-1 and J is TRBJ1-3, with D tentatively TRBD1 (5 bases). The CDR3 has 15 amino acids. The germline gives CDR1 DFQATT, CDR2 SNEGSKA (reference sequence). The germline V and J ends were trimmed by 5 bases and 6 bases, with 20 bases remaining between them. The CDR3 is CSAGAPGPNLNTIYF. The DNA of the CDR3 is TGCAGTGCTGGAGCTCCGGGACCGAATTTAAACACCATATATTTT.